A single sample is the source of the 9 T cell receptor beta chains below, sequenced in a study of blood T cell repertoires in COVID-19. TCRdb's copy holds only in-frame clones and misses some; the assay was immunoSEQ multiplex PCR. The repertoire holds about 440,000 clones, with about 85% as singletons. What was sequenced was PBMCs or T cells enriched from blood (not recorded which). These receptors all stem from a young woman with acute COVID-19.

The chain carries TRBV7-9 and TRBJ2-4; the D gene is possibly TRBD1 (6 bases). CDR3 length equals 16 residues. V lost 9 bases and J 4 bases, leaving 22 bases between the germline ends. The germline V gene encodes CDR1 SEHNR and CDR2 FQNEAQ (reference sequence). The CDR3 DNA sequence: TGTGCCAGTGAGGGCAGCAGAGGGGGTGCGAAAAACATTCAGTACTTC. This translates into CASEGSRGGAKNIQYF.

This chain connects TRBV3-1 (or the pseudogene TRBV3-2) to TRBJ2-7; D is ambiguous. The CDR3 contains 14 residues. Deletions cut 1 base from V and 5 bases from J, with 12 bases between. Germline V gives CDR1 LGHDT, CDR2 YNNKEL (reference sequence). The CDR3 DNA reads TGTGCCAGCAGCCAAGCCTTAGGTAGCAACGAGCAGTACTTC. This sequence encodes CASSQALGSNEQYF.

The chain links TRBV5-1 to TRBJ1-4, with 7 bases matching TRBD1. This CDR3 has 14 amino acids. Germline CDR1 reads SGHRS; CDR2 reads YFSETQ. V lost 3 bases, J lost 4 bases, and 3 bases stayed unmatched. The CDR3, as DNA: TGCGCCAGCAGCTCGGGACAGTATAATGAAAAACTGTTTTTT. This encodes CASSSGQYNEKLFF.

The sample holds one count of this clone. The J gene is TRBJ2-3, the V gene TRBV7-9; D is uncertain. CDR3 length: 14 residues. CDR1 and CDR2 (germline): SEHNR, FQNEAQ (reference sequence). The germline V and J ends were trimmed by 1 base and 2 bases, with 7 bases remaining between them. The CDR3 sequence is CASSLVEFTDTQYF. In nucleotides, the CDR3 is TGTGCCAGCAGCTTAGTAGAGTTCACAGATACGCAGTATTTT.

This chain joins TRBV7-8 and TRBJ1-5; TRBD1 agrees at 7 bases. The germline V gene has CDR1 SGHVS and CDR2 FQNEAQ. The CDR3 runs 15 residues. Losses at the gene ends were 3 bases for V and 3 bases for J; bases not matched to a gene: 5. In DNA form, the CDR3 reads TGTGCCAGCAGCTTCGACAGGGAAGACAATCAGCCCCAGCATTTT. As protein: CASSFDREDNQPQHF.

This clone came up once. The V gene is TRBV11-2, the J gene TRBJ2-3; the match to TRBD2 covers 10 bases. V lost 3 bases and J lost 5; bases outside the gene matches: 5. The CDR3 loop spans 15 amino acids. The germline gives CDR1 SGHAT, CDR2 FQNNGV. The CDR3 DNA is TGTGCCAGCAGCTTGCTAGCGGGGGTAGGAGATACGCAGTATTTT. This sequence encodes CASSLLAGVGDTQYF.

The CDR3 coding sequence is TGTGCCAGCAGCCAAGGCGGAGGTCCCTACGAGCAGTACTTC. This codes for CASSQGGGPYEQYF. The chain couples TRBV3-1 (or the pseudogene TRBV3-2) to TRBJ2-7, with D perhaps matching TRBD2 (5 bases). Germline CDR1 LGHDT, CDR2 YNNKEL (reference sequence). The CDR3 is 14 amino acids. Trimming cost V 1 base and J 2 bases, with 9 bases left between them.

V gene TRBV28 combines with J gene TRBJ1-1, with 7 bases aligning to TRBD1. Looked up from germline, CDR1 is MDHEN and CDR2 is SYDVKM. This CDR3 comprises 11 residues. Trimming removed 8 bases from V and 10 bases from J; junction bases left unmatched: 7. The CDR3 loop is CASGQAERAFF. DNA for the CDR3: TGTGCCAGCGGACAGGCTGAGAGAGCTTTCTTT.

This chain joins TRBV7-2 and TRBJ1-6; 7 bases line up with TRBD1. Per the germline V gene, CDR1 is SGHTA and CDR2 is FQGNSA. The CDR3 extends over 14 amino acids. V lost 5 bases to trimming and J lost 7 bases; unmatched junction nucleotides: 5. CDR3 sequence: CASSEGAKNSPLHF. The CDR3 region has the DNA TGTGCCAGCAGCGAGGGGGCGAAGAATTCACCCCTCCACTTT. Using reference TRBV7-2 and TRBJ1-6 for the parts outside the CDR3, the full variable domain is GAGVSQSPSNKVTEKGKDVELRCDPISGHTALYWYRQSLGQGLEFLIYFQGNSAPDKSGLPSDRFSAERTGGSVSTLTIQRTQQEDSAVYLCASSEGAKNSPLHFGNGTRLTVT.